The clone carrying this TCR beta chain was recorded once. This specimen belongs to a study of CD8+ T cells in alopecia areata. Looking at the study overall: A regimen of oral tofacitinib, 5 to 10 mg twice daily, was given to treated patients.

The treatment denotes: oral pan-JAK inhibitor, 5-10 mg twice daily. Extraction and reverse transcription of RNA yielded cDNA as the sequencing template. Assay: immunoSEQ multiplex PCR; the TCRdb copy retains only in-frame clones and omits some. The data show around 110,000 clones, about four fifths seen once. The TCR comes from a human donor with alopecia areata. Sequenced here: CD8+ T cells sorted from blood, sampled at week 24, from a patient treated with tofacitinib.

Here the CDR3 reads CASSQDSRRRDLLNTEAFF. The CDR3 bases are TGCGCCAGCAGCCAAGACTCCAGGCGACGGGACCTCTTGAACACTGAAGCTTTCTTT. The chain has TRBV4-1 and TRBJ1-1; D perhaps matches TRBD1 (5 bases). With 0 bases removed from V and 0 bases from J, the gap between germline ends came to 20 bases. Looked up from germline, CDR1 is MGHRA and CDR2 is YSYEKL. The CDR3 covers 19 residues.